This passage covers 10 T cell receptor beta chains from one sample sequenced in a study of cytomegalovirus exposure and HLA in healthy donors. 60 Vbeta and 13 Jbeta primers were used in PCR. Here immunoSEQ multiplex PCR was the method, and the copy in TCRdb shows in-frame clones only, minus some. The sample gives 80,000 to 100,000 clones, roughly 73% of which show up once; around 7.8% is in the top ten. Sequencing was performed on PBMCs. Source of these receptors: a man aged 45-65 years in good health and CMV-seropositive.

Here the CDR3 reads CASSVGDSFSYEQYF. CDR3 DNA sequence: TGTGCCAGCAGCGTAGGCGACAGCTTTTCCTACGAGCAGTACTTC. The chain uses TRBV9 and TRBJ2-7; weak D call: TRBD1 (5 bases). V was pared by 0 bases and J by 1 base, with 11 bases between. Germline V lookup: CDR1 SGDLS, CDR2 YYNGEE. The CDR3 is 15 residues long.

This clone turned up a few times. J is TRBJ2-7 and V is TRBV7-3, with D maybe TRBD1 (6 bases). Germline V gene lookup returns CDR1 SGHTA and CDR2 FQGTGA. This CDR3 is built from 15 residues. V lost 2 bases, J lost 3 bases, and 14 bases lay in between. The CDR3, as DNA: TGTGCCAGCAGCTTATCGGGTCAGGGGAACTACGAGCAGTACTTC. This gives the protein CASSLSGQGNYEQYF.

J is TRBJ2-1 and V is TRBV6-4; 10 bases are shared with TRBD2. The CDR3 consists of 14 residues. Germline lookup yields CDR1 MRHNA and CDR2 SNTAGT. J was trimmed by 7 bases and V by 4 bases; bases with no gene match: 4. The CDR3 DNA is TGTGCCAGCAGTGTAGCGGGGGGCCGGAATGAGCAGTTCTTC. Its translation: CASSVAGGRNEQFF.

This clone showed up just once. The rearrangement uses TRBV2 and TRBJ2-3; TRBD2 agrees at 11 bases. V dropped 4 bases and J dropped 4; count of bases not matched to a gene: 7. Germline assignment: CDR1 SNHLY and CDR2 FYNNEI. There are 16 residues in the CDR3. The CDR3 here is CASSATSGVSSDTQYF. The CDR3 DNA reads TGTGCCAGCAGTGCGACTAGCGGGGTGTCGTCAGATACGCAGTATTTT.

The chain employs TRBV4-2 and TRBJ2-5, with 13 bases that match TRBD2. CDR3 length equals 16 residues. V shed 0 bases and J 5 bases; nucleotides not matched to a gene: 3. Per the germline V gene, CDR1 is LGHNA and CDR2 is YNFKEQ. CDR3 bases: TGTGCCAGCAGCCAAGACACTAGCGGGGGGGCTGAGACCCAGTACTTC. It codes for CASSQDTSGGAETQYF.

In its sample, this clone was seen a few times. CDR3 region: CASSIGQGGQPQHF. CDR3 in DNA: TGTGCCAGCAGCATTGGACAGGGGGGTCAGCCCCAGCATTTT. The V gene is TRBV7-6, the J gene TRBJ1-5; 10 nucleotides match TRBD1. CDR1 is SGHVS, CDR2 FNYEAQ, per germline. With 5 bases clipped from V and 6 bases from J, the junction kept 4 bases outside the gene matches. The CDR3 is 14 residues long.

The chain links TRBV7-6 to TRBJ1-2; D may be TRBD1 (5 bases). Germline lookup yields CDR1 SGHVS and CDR2 FNYEAQ. V was shortened by 1 base and J by 1 base, with 7 bases between the two germline ends. The CDR3 length is 14 residues. The chain's CDR3 is CASSLGQFNYGYTF. The CDR3, as DNA: TGTGCCAGCAGCTTAGGACAGTTTAACTATGGCTACACCTTC.

The chain uses TRBV6-5 and TRBJ1-6, with D unclear. Trimming left V 0 bases short and J 8 bases short, with 14 bases between. There are 16 residues in the CDR3. The germline CDR1 and CDR2 sequences are MNHEY and SVGAGI. CDR3 protein: CASSYSKRVGYSPLHF. In DNA form, the CDR3 reads TGTGCCAGCAGTTACTCAAAGAGGGTGGGGTATTCACCCCTCCACTTT.

CDR3 sequence (DNA): TGTGCCAGCAGCTTAGCGAGCCAGGGGTCCTACGAGCAGTACTTC. Translation: CASSLASQGSYEQYF. J is TRBJ2-7 and V is TRBV7-8, with D perhaps TRBD1 (6 bases). The CDR3 spans 15 residues. The germline gives CDR1 SGHVS, CDR2 FQNEAQ. The ends were cut back, 0 bases at V and 1 base at J, with 10 bases in the middle. Filled out from reference TRBV7-8 and TRBJ2-7, the complete variable domain reads GAGVSQSPRYKVAKRGQDVALRCDPISGHVSLFWYQQALGQGPEFLTYFQNEAQLDKSGLPSDRFFAERPEGSVSTLKIQRTQQEDSAVYLCASSLASQGSYEQYFGPGTRLTVT.

This chain links TRBV7-3 with TRBJ2-5; 11 bases fit TRBD2. This CDR3 region has 18 residues. V shed 5 bases and J 4 bases; nucleotides not matched to a gene: 15. The germline gives CDR1 SGHTA, CDR2 FQGTGA. In DNA form, the CDR3 reads TGTGCCAGCAGCCCGCTAGCGGGGGGCCCTTCGTCTACAGAGACCCAGTACTTC. This encodes CASSPLAGGPSSTETQYF.